This T cell receptor (beta chain) is drawn from a study of cytomegalovirus exposure and HLA in healthy donors. Study-wide results and limits: In vitro experiments confirmed that a few CMV-associated chains were specific for CMV antigens. A later analysis linked a missense DCLRE1C variant to TCR beta V- and J-gene trimming. Likely technical artifact: a cluster of highly shared sequence variants. In the analysis, some V segments, TRBV6-2 and TRBV6-3 included, were excluded as indistinguishable.

Worth noting for this clone: Its specificity is unknown.

The PCR had 60 Vbeta and 13 Jbeta primers. Sequencing used immunoSEQ multiplex PCR; TCRdb keeps in-frame clones, though not all of them. Among approximately 150,000 clones, around three quarters were seen once, and the ten largest hold approximately 1%. With V trimmed by 7 bases and J by 7 bases, 14 bases remained unmatched. The length of the CDR3 is 16 residues. Per the germline V gene, CDR1 is MDHEN and CDR2 is SYDVKM. The genes are TRBV28 and TRBJ1-5; 9 bases match TRBD1. This receptor was identified in a woman in her forties in good health and CMV-seronegative. Source material: PBMCs. The CDR3 here is CASNLRRTGEGQPQHF. CDR3 DNA sequence: TGTGCCAGCAACCTCCGGAGGACAGGGGAGGGCCAGCCCCAGCATTTT. The variable domain in full, completed from reference TRBV28 and TRBJ1-5, reads DVKVTQSSRYLVKRTGEKVFLECVQDMDHENMFWYRQDPGLGLRLIYFSYDVKMKEKGDIPEGYSVSREKKERFSLILESASTNQTSMYLCASNLRRTGEGQPQHFGDGTRLSIL.